A selection of T cell receptor beta chains follows, all from one sample in a study of control samples from healthy donors and cancer patients. Here immunoSEQ multiplex PCR was the method, and the copy in TCRdb shows in-frame clones only, minus some. Of 170,000 or so clones listed, 75% to 95% are singletons. The sample consisted of blood. The receptors originated from a woman aged 40-49 years in good health. CDR3s include the opening cysteine and the closing phenylalanine or tryptophan. Fields, in order: clone size, D gene, V gene, J gene, CDR3 protein, CDR3 DNA. A D gene is named only where the DNA matches it firmly. Size tells how often a clone was seen (once, few, many) or the class of an expanded clone, and some rows leave it out.

clone_size: .
d_call: .
v_call: TRBV11-2
j_call: TRBJ2-7
cdr3_aa: CASSPLPGKRTTYEQYF
cdr3_nt: TGTGCCAGCAGCCCTCTACCCGGGAAAAGGACCACCTACGAGCAGTACTTC

clone_size: few
d_call: .
v_call: TRBV5-6
j_call: TRBJ2-7
cdr3_aa: CASSLAAATYEQYF
cdr3_nt: TGTGCCAGCAGCTTGGCGGCAGCCACCTACGAGCAGTACTTC

clone_size: .
d_call: TRBD1
v_call: TRBV3-1/TRBV3-2
j_call: TRBJ1-3
cdr3_aa: CASSRTGDGNTIYF
cdr3_nt: TGTGCCAGCAGCCGGACAGGTGATGGAAACACCATATATTTT

clone_size: .
d_call: .
v_call: TRBV6-5
j_call: TRBJ2-2
cdr3_aa: CASSYREYTGELFF
cdr3_nt: TGTGCCAGCAGTTATAGGGAGTACACCGGGGAGCTGTTTTTT

clone_size: .
d_call: TRBD1
v_call: TRBV27
j_call: TRBJ1-5
cdr3_aa: CASGTGSSNQPQHF
cdr3_nt: TGTGCCAGCGGGACAGGGTCGAGCAATCAGCCCCAGCATTTT

clone_size: .
d_call: .
v_call: TRBV3-1/TRBV3-2
j_call: TRBJ1-2
cdr3_aa: CASSQDLTPNYGYTF
cdr3_nt: TGTGCCAGCAGCCAAGACTTGACACCTAACTATGGCTACACCTTC

clone_size: .
d_call: TRBD1
v_call: TRBV28
j_call: TRBJ2-1
cdr3_aa: CASSLDRGQYNEQFF
cdr3_nt: TGTGCCAGCAGTTTGGACAGGGGCCAATACAATGAGCAGTTCTTC

clone_size: .
d_call: TRBD1
v_call: TRBV9
j_call: TRBJ1-2
cdr3_aa: CASSAGGGTNYGYTF
cdr3_nt: TGTGCCAGCAGCGCGGGAGGGGGCACTAACTATGGCTACACCTTC

clone_size: .
d_call: .
v_call: TRBV21-1
j_call: TRBJ2-5
cdr3_aa: CASSMTGRSRETQYF
cdr3_nt: TGTGCCAGCAGCATGACAGGAAGAAGCAGAGAGACCCAGTACTTC

clone_size: .
d_call: .
v_call: TRBV10-3
j_call: TRBJ1-4
cdr3_aa: CAISESGGTNEKLFF
cdr3_nt: TGTGCCATCAGTGAGTCAGGGGGTACTAATGAAAAACTGTTTTTT

clone_size: few
d_call: .
v_call: TRBV28
j_call: TRBJ1-5
cdr3_aa: CASGGGPSNQPQHF
cdr3_nt: TGTGCCAGCGGGGGGGGGCCGAGCAATCAGCCCCAGCATTTT

clone_size: .
d_call: TRBD1
v_call: TRBV6-1
j_call: TRBJ1-2
cdr3_aa: CASSEASGQVVGYTF
cdr3_nt: TGTGCCAGCAGTGAAGCTTCGGGACAGGTTGTCGGCTACACCTTC

clone_size: once
d_call: .
v_call: TRBV7-6
j_call: TRBJ2-6
cdr3_aa: CASSSDKRPGANVLTF
cdr3_nt: TGTGCCAGCAGCTCGGACAAAAGGCCTGGGGCCAACGTCCTGACTTTC

clone_size: .
d_call: .
v_call: TRBV9
j_call: TRBJ1-1
cdr3_aa: CASSLHDDNEAFF
cdr3_nt: TGTGCCAGCAGCCTACACGATGATAATGAAGCTTTCTTT

clone_size: .
d_call: TRBD1
v_call: TRBV6-6
j_call: TRBJ1-4
cdr3_aa: CASSAKTGLTEKLFF
cdr3_nt: TGTGCCAGCAGTGCAAAGACAGGGTTGACTGAAAAACTGTTTTTT

clone_size: .
d_call: .
v_call: TRBV27
j_call: TRBJ1-5
cdr3_aa: CASSPRTMLQPQHF
cdr3_nt: TGTGCCAGCAGTCCAAGGACAATGCTTCAGCCCCAGCATTTT

clone_size: .
d_call: TRBD2
v_call: TRBV11-2
j_call: TRBJ2-4
cdr3_aa: CASSLGLDGGNIQYF
cdr3_nt: TGTGCCAGCAGCTTGGGACTAGACGGGGGCAACATTCAGTACTTC

clone_size: .
d_call: TRBD2
v_call: TRBV4-2
j_call: TRBJ2-5
cdr3_aa: CASSQTGLAGGQETQYF
cdr3_nt: TGTGCCAGCAGCCAAACCGGCCTAGCGGGGGGGCAAGAGACCCAGTACTTC

clone_size: .
d_call: TRBD1
v_call: TRBV12-3/TRBV12-4
j_call: TRBJ1-3
cdr3_aa: CASRRQGRDTIYF
cdr3_nt: TGTGCCAGCAGACGACAGGGTAGGGACACCATATATTTT

clone_size: .
d_call: .
v_call: TRBV2
j_call: TRBJ1-2
cdr3_aa: CASRSGDTIYGYTF
cdr3_nt: TGTGCCAGCAGGAGTGGGGACACAATCTATGGCTACACCTTC

clone_size: .
d_call: .
v_call: TRBV13
j_call: TRBJ2-5
cdr3_aa: CASSGGYGETQYF
cdr3_nt: TGTGCCAGCAGCGGGGGTTACGGTGAGACCCAGTACTTC

clone_size: .
d_call: TRBD2
v_call: TRBV10-2
j_call: TRBJ2-3
cdr3_aa: CASSGPQLASGGATDTQYF
cdr3_nt: TGCGCCAGCAGCGGCCCCCAATTGGCTAGCGGGGGAGCCACAGATACGCAGTATTTT

clone_size: .
d_call: TRBD1
v_call: TRBV9
j_call: TRBJ1-1
cdr3_aa: CASSVTGGMFEGAFF
cdr3_nt: TGTGCCAGCAGCGTTACAGGGGGCATGTTTGAAGGGGCTTTCTTT

clone_size: few
d_call: TRBD2
v_call: TRBV4-1
j_call: TRBJ2-1
cdr3_aa: CASSQPTSGGAGEQFF
cdr3_nt: TGCGCCAGCAGTCAACCTACTAGCGGGGGGGCCGGTGAGCAGTTCTTC

clone_size: .
d_call: .
v_call: TRBV2
j_call: TRBJ1-1
cdr3_aa: CASSGPLRNTEAFF
cdr3_nt: TGTGCCAGCAGTGGGCCGCTGAGGAACACTGAAGCTTTCTTT

clone_size: .
d_call: .
v_call: TRBV5-4
j_call: TRBJ2-3
cdr3_aa: CASSSPIDEGTQYF
cdr3_nt: TGTGCCAGCAGCTCCCCCATCGACGAGGGGACGCAGTATTTT

clone_size: .
d_call: TRBD1
v_call: TRBV18
j_call: TRBJ1-6
cdr3_aa: CASSPRNRGGGNSPLHF
cdr3_nt: TGTGCCAGCTCACCAAGGAACAGGGGCGGTGGAAATTCACCCCTCCACTTT